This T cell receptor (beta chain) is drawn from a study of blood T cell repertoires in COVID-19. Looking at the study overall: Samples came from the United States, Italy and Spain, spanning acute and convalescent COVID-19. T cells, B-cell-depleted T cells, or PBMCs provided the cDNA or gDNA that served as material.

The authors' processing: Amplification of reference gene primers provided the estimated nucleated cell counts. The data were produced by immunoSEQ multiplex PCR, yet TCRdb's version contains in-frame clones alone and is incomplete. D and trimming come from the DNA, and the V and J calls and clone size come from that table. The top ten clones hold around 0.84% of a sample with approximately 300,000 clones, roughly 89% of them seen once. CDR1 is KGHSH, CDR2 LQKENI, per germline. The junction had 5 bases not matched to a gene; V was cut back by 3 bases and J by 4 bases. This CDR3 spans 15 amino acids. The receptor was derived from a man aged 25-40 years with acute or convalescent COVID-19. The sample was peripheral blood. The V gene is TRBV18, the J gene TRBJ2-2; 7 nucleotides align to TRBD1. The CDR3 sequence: CASSPTGSGTGELFF. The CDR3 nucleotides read TGTGCCAGCTCACCGACAGGGTCCGGCACCGGGGAGCTGTTTTTT.